This T cell receptor (beta chain) was retrieved from a study of T-cell memory formation after mild COVID-19. On this clonotype: Its antigen is not known.

The study, taken as a whole, reports: Among CD4+ contracting clones, most were CM and EM, and CD8+ ones EMRA. Memory sampled before infection contained some responding clones, suggesting cross-reactive memory joined.

TCR alpha and TCR beta cDNA libraries with sample barcodes and UMIs came from 5'RACE using constant-segment primers. Each CDR3 protein is one row after TCRdb ran MiXCR on the 5' RACE reads. This table has around 62,000 distinct CDR3 sequences, about 27% appearing once. The V and J ends lost 6 bases and 4 bases, in that order; junction bases with no gene match: 6. The germline V gene encodes CDR1 DFQATT and CDR2 SNEGSKA (reference sequence). This CDR3 is built from 13 residues. This clonotype was obtained from a young man who had mild COVID-19 (a few samples of this study predate the infection). Cell type and time point are not known. The rearrangement links TRBV20-1 to TRBJ2-3; 8 bases line up with TRBD2. Material for sequencing was PBMCs or a T cell subset sorted from them (not recorded which). The CDR3 is CSAPGTRADTQYF. The DNA for the CDR3 is TGCAGTGCACCCGGGACTAGGGCAGATACGCAGTATTTT.